The 21 T cell receptor beta chains listed next were all sequenced from one sample in a study of T cells in localized non-small cell lung cancer. Produced via immunoSEQ multiplex PCR; TCRdb's table is partial and in-frame only. The data show roughly 27,000 clones, with around 93% seen just once and around 3.9% held by the top ten. The material was peripheral blood mononuclear cells, obtained before any cancer treatment. Receptors were obtained from a woman aged 35-75 years with stage III lung adenocarcinoma.

The chain recombines TRBV4-2 with TRBJ2-7; D unclear. The CDR3 consists of 16 residues. V lost 1 base to trimming and J lost 1 base, with 14 bases between them. Germline values: CDR1 LGHNA, CDR2 YNFKEQ. CDR3 bases: TGTGCCAGCAGCCAAGGGGGTCTATTCTTTTCCTACGAGCAGTACTTC. It yields the protein CASSQGGLFFSYEQYF.

V gene TRBV4-3 combines with J gene TRBJ2-7; D perhaps matches TRBD2 (6 bases). The germline CDR1 and CDR2 sequences are LGHNA and YSLEER. V shed 0 bases and J shed 0 bases, with 15 bases lying between them. This CDR3 spans 17 amino acids. The CDR3 DNA is TGCGCCAGCAGCCAAGATAGGACGGGAGCTAGCTCCTACGAGCAGTACTTC. It yields the protein CASSQDRTGASSYEQYF.

The V gene is TRBV5-6, the J gene TRBJ1-2; D is uncertain. Trimming removed 4 bases from V and 0 bases from J, with 13 bases in between. The CDR3 covers 15 residues. The germline gives CDR1 SGHDT, CDR2 YYEEEE. CDR3 loop: CASSSRRSTNYGYTF. Here the CDR3 DNA reads TGTGCCAGCAGCAGCAGGAGATCAACTAACTATGGCTACACCTTC.

J is TRBJ2-7 and V is TRBV2; the D is unclear. Germline V gene sequence: CDR1 SNHLY, CDR2 FYNNEI. Between the trimmed V and J ends, which lost 4 bases and 6 bases, there was a span of 13 bases. This CDR3 has 13 residues. In DNA, the CDR3 is TGTGCCAGCAGTGGACCCGAGCTGGGCGAGCAGTACTTC. Translating gives CASSGPELGEQYF. The full variable domain, rest sourced from reference TRBV2 and TRBJ2-7, is EPEVTQTPSHQVTQMGQEVILRCVPISNHLYFYWYRQILGQKVEFLVSFYNNEISEKSEIFDDQFSVERPDGSNFTLKIRSTKLEDSAMYFCASSGPELGEQYFGPGTRLTVT.

The chain recombines TRBV25-1 with TRBJ1-6; unclear D gene. Germline lookup yields CDR1 MGHDK and CDR2 SYGVNS. CDR3 size: 15 residues. With 5 bases removed from V and 0 bases from J, the gap between germline ends came to 8 bases. The CDR3 is CASSRTDSYNSPLHF. The CDR3 nucleotides read TGTGCCAGCAGTCGGACGGACTCCTATAATTCACCCCTCCACTTT. Full variable domain (remainder filled in from reference TRBV25-1 and TRBJ1-6): EADIYQTPRYLVIGTGKKITLECSQTMGHDKMYWYQQDPGMELHLIHYSYGVNSTEKGDLSSESTVSRIRTEHFPLTLESARPSHTSQYLCASSRTDSYNSPLHFGNGTRLTVT.

Of note for this clone: Other DNA sequences within the sample encode an identical CDR3. The rearrangement links TRBV6-5 to TRBJ1-2; 8 bases align to TRBD1. The V gene end was trimmed by 4 bases and the J gene end by 2 bases; junction bases not matched to a gene: 6. Germline V gene sequence: CDR1 MNHEY, CDR2 SVGAGI. CDR3 length equals 15 residues. The CDR3 region has the DNA TGTGCCAGCAGTTCCCGACGGACAGGGAACTATGGCTACACCTTC. Translated: CASSSRRTGNYGYTF.

V usage is TRBV6-5 and J usage is TRBJ2-5; D gene ambiguous. V lost 8 bases to trimming and J lost 7 bases, with 17 bases between them. This CDR3 spans 13 amino acids. CDR1 MNHEY and CDR2 SVGAGI come from the germline V gene. In nucleotides, the CDR3 is TGTGCCAGCTCCCAAACTGTCGACGGGACCCAGTACTTC. It yields the protein CASSQTVDGTQYF.

The chain couples TRBV7-9 to TRBJ2-1; the D gene is possibly TRBD2 (6 bases). The CDR3 contains 14 residues. Germline V gene data show CDR1 as SEHNR and CDR2 as FQNEAQ (reference sequence). V dropped 5 bases and J dropped 5 bases, with 13 bases sitting between them. The CDR3 is CASSPRGSNNEQFF. The CDR3 DNA follows: TGTGCCAGCAGCCCCCGGGGGTCGAACAATGAGCAGTTCTTC.

This chain uses TRBV5-4 with TRBJ2-6; D not resolved. The V gene's germline CDR1 is SGHNT and CDR2 YYREEE (reference sequence). The CDR3 has 16 amino acids. Trimming pared 1 base from V and 0 bases from J, leaving 8 bases between. This CDR3 is CASSLSANSGANVLTF. DNA for the CDR3: TGTGCCAGCAGCTTGAGCGCAAACTCTGGGGCCAACGTCCTGACTTTC.

CDR3 in DNA: TGTGCCAGCAGCTCCGGGGGGGCGAAGGATGGCTACACCTTC. Protein: CASSSGGAKDGYTF. The J gene is TRBJ1-2, the V gene TRBV7-9; D is perhaps TRBD1 (6 bases). The CDR3 totals 14 residues. With 4 bases removed from V and 6 bases from J, the gap between germline ends came to 15 bases. Germline V gene data show CDR1 as SEHNR and CDR2 as FQNEAQ (reference sequence).

The genes are TRBV18 and TRBJ2-2; TRBD1 is a possible D gene (5 bases). CDR1 is KGHSH, CDR2 LQKENI, per germline. The CDR3 totals 15 residues. V was shortened by 3 bases and J by 6 bases, with 14 bases between the two germline ends. In nucleotides, the CDR3 is TGTGCCAGCTCACCGAGTAGGGGCGAGGCCGGGGAGCTGTTTTTT. Translated, it gives CASSPSRGEAGELFF.

The V and J genes are TRBV5-1 and TRBJ2-2; a weak D match, TRBD2 (5 bases). The CDR3 is 15 residues long. Germline lookup yields CDR1 SGHRS and CDR2 YFSETQ. V lost 5 bases and J 6 bases, leaving 17 bases between the germline ends. The CDR3 DNA follows: TGCGCCAGCAGAACGACGGGGAAAGGGTCCGGGGAGCTGTTTTTT. This translates into CASRTTGKGSGELFF.

In its sample, this clone was seen once. J is TRBJ2-1 and V is TRBV29-1, with 9 bases matching TRBD2. Trimming at V came to 6 bases and at J to 4 bases, leaving 7 bases not matched to a gene. The CDR3 length is 14 residues. Germline V CDR1 and CDR2: SQVTM, ANQGSEA. This chain's CDR3 is CSVIGLASYNEQFF. Written as DNA, the CDR3 is TGCAGCGTAATCGGACTAGCGTCATACAATGAGCAGTTCTTC.

The chain employs TRBV5-5 and TRBJ2-5; no clear D gene. Trimming left V 0 bases short and J 3 bases short, with 0 bases between. The V gene's germline CDR1 is SGHKS and CDR2 YYEKEE (reference sequence). The CDR3 runs to 11 residues. CDR3 nucleotides: TGTGCCAGCAGCTTGGAAGAGACCCAGTACTTC. Residues: CASSLEETQYF.

The rearrangement joins TRBV10-3 to TRBJ1-3; 10 bases agree with TRBD1. The CDR3 sequence is 16 residues long. Trimming at V came to 4 bases and at J to 3 bases, leaving 6 bases not matched to a gene. Germline values: CDR1 ENHRY, CDR2 SYGVKD. The CDR3 nucleotides are TGTGCCATCAGTGCCCAGGGGACAGGGGTTGGAAACACCATATATTTT. Translation: CAISAQGTGVGNTIYF.

The rearrangement uses TRBV11-2 and TRBJ2-5; D ambiguous. Per germline, CDR1 SGHAT and CDR2 FQNNGV. Deletions cut 1 base from V and 3 bases from J, with 12 bases between. The CDR3 contains 15 residues. The CDR3 sequence: CASSLVGVGEETQYF. In DNA, the CDR3 is TGTGCCAGCAGCTTAGTTGGGGTCGGTGAAGAGACCCAGTACTTC.

The J gene is TRBJ1-1, the V gene TRBV6-5; D uncertain. Germline CDR1 and CDR2: MNHEY and SVGAGI. V was trimmed by 3 bases and J by 5 bases, leaving 19 bases between them. CDR3 length: 16 amino acids. CDR3 coding DNA: TGTGCCAGCAGTTATAATCTTCCTGGCCGAGGAACTGAAGCTTTCTTT. Translation gives CASSYNLPGRGTEAFF.

J is TRBJ2-1 and V is TRBV6-6; no firm D call. The CDR3 is 14 amino acids. Per germline, CDR1 MNHNY and CDR2 SVGAGI (reference sequence). The V end lost 6 bases, the J end lost 5 bases, and 14 bases lay between the germline ends. The CDR3 loop reads CASSPNRAHNEQFF. CDR3 DNA sequence: TGTGCCAGCAGCCCGAACCGGGCCCACAATGAGCAGTTCTTC.

This sequence joins TRBV6-6 and TRBJ1-2; 8 bases are a match to TRBD1. The CDR3 loop spans 13 amino acids. V trimming: 5 bases; J trimming: 7 bases; junction bases outside the gene matches: 6. From germline, CDR1 is MNHNY and CDR2 SVGAGI (reference sequence). CDR3 coding DNA: TGTGCCAGCAGTGCCCAGGGGGCGCTTGGCTACACCTTC. Its translation is CASSAQGALGYTF.

V gene TRBV21-1 combines with J gene TRBJ1-5. TRBV21-1 is labeled a pseudogene. This CDR3 has 18 amino acids. The DNA of the CDR3 is TGTGCCAGCAGGCAGACCAGAAACGCGGGCTATAGCAATCAGCCCCAGCATTTT. It specifies CASRQTRNAGYSNQPQHF.

The rearrangement links TRBV13 to TRBJ1-1; TRBD1 agrees at 10 bases. The CDR3 has 15 residues. J gave up 4 bases and V 5 bases, and 7 bases lay outside the gene matches. The germline gives CDR1 PRHDT, CDR2 FYEKMQ (reference sequence). CDR3 amino acids: CASSADRGPGTEAFF. The CDR3 DNA reads as TGTGCCAGCAGCGCTGACAGGGGGCCGGGCACTGAAGCTTTCTTT.